Below, 22 T cell receptor beta chains from the same sample are listed, as sequenced in a study of cytomegalovirus exposure and HLA in healthy donors. Libraries were prepared by immunoSEQ multiplex PCR; TCRdb keeps only in-frame clonotypes and omits some of them. The sample yields under 150,000 clones, approximately 89% seen once. Sample: PBMCs. These receptor sequences come from a man aged 18 to 30 in good health and CMV-seronegative.

V usage is TRBV4-1 and J usage is TRBJ1-6, with TRBD1 matching 9 bases. Germline V gene data show CDR1 as MGHRA and CDR2 as YSYEKL. The length of the CDR3 is 22 residues. J lost 13 bases, V lost 0 bases, and 28 bases had no gene match. The CDR3 nucleotides read TGCGCCAGCAGCCAAGATCATGGGGGGGGACAGGGACCAATTATACTGGACTCGCCCCTCCACTTT. This translates into CASSQDHGGGQGPIILDSPLHF.

The chain has TRBV30 and TRBJ1-2; the D gene is possibly TRBD1 (6 bases). V lost 4 bases, J lost 3 bases, and 15 bases lay in between. The CDR3 runs 14 residues. The germline V gene encodes CDR1 GTSNPN and CDR2 SVGIG (reference sequence). CDR3 DNA: TGTGCCTGGAACTCCGGGACATCTTACTATGGCTACACCTTC. Protein sequence: CAWNSGTSYYGYTF.

The CDR3 protein is CASSTRPGTGGQNIQYF. The CDR3, as DNA: TGTGCCAGTAGTACAAGGCCCGGGACAGGGGGCCAAAACATTCAGTACTTC. The gene calls are TRBV19 and TRBJ2-4, with TRBD1 identical over 12 bases. Trimming removed 4 bases from V and 5 bases from J; junction bases left unmatched: 9. Germline CDR1 and CDR2: LNHDA and SQIVND (reference sequence). The CDR3 runs to 17 residues.

V gene TRBV4-2 combines with J gene TRBJ1-1; TRBD1 matches 9 bases. The germline CDR1 and CDR2 sequences are LGHNA and YNFKEQ. The CDR3 totals 15 residues. V shed 2 bases and J 6 bases; nucleotides not matched to a gene: 7. The CDR3 loop reads CASSQKIQGASEAFF. CDR3 bases: TGTGCCAGCAGCCAAAAGATACAGGGGGCCTCTGAAGCTTTCTTT.

The count of this clone is one. The J gene is TRBJ2-7, the V gene TRBV6-5; 9 positions agree with TRBD2. The CDR3 has 14 residues. The V segment lost 6 bases and the J segment 2 bases; nucleotides outside the gene matches: 5. Germline assignment: CDR1 MNHEY and CDR2 SVGAGI. The CDR3 DNA reads as TGTGCCAGCAGAACATCTAGCGGGGCCTACGAGCAGTACGTC. It yields the protein CASRTSSGAYEQYV.

The V gene is TRBV7-9, the J gene TRBJ2-1; TRBD2 might be the D (6 bases). CDR3 length equals 15 residues. The ends were cut back, 5 bases at V and 4 bases at J, with 15 bases in the middle. Germline lookup yields CDR1 SEHNR and CDR2 FQNEAQ (reference sequence). The CDR3 reads CASSGPGTAYNEQFF. The CDR3 bases are TGTGCCAGCAGCGGCCCCGGGACTGCGTACAATGAGCAGTTCTTC. Full variable domain (missing parts from reference TRBV7-9 and TRBJ2-1): DTGVSQNPRHKITKRGQNVTFRCDPISEHNRLYWYRQTLGQGPEFLTYFQNEAQLEKSRLLSDRFSAERPKGSFSTLEIQRTEQGDSAMYLCASSGPGTAYNEQFFGPGTRLTVL.

In this sample, this clone turned up once. The chain employs TRBV5-1 and TRBJ2-1; 12 positions match TRBD2. Germline loops: CDR1 SGHRS, CDR2 YFSETQ. V lost 2 bases and J lost 6; bases outside the gene matches: 18. The CDR3 covers 20 residues. As DNA, the CDR3 is TGCGCCAGCAGCTTAAGGGGACTAGCGGGCGTGCCAACGTGGCTCAATGAGCAGTTCTTC. This translates into CASSLRGLAGVPTWLNEQFF.

The rearrangement links TRBV7-9 to TRBJ1-5, with TRBD1 as a possible D gene (5 bases). This CDR3 is 13 amino acids long. Trimming pared 3 bases from V and 8 bases from J, leaving 11 bases between. Per germline, CDR1 SEHNR and CDR2 FQNEAQ (reference sequence). CDR3 loop: CASSLKGAEPQHF. Here the CDR3 DNA reads TGTGCCAGCAGCTTGAAAGGGGCTGAGCCCCAGCATTTT. Looking up the rest from reference TRBV7-9 and TRBJ1-5 gives the full variable domain: DTGVSQNPRHKITKRGQNVTFRCDPISEHNRLYWYRQTLGQGPEFLTYFQNEAQLEKSRLLSDRFSAERPKGSFSTLEIQRTEQGDSAMYLCASSLKGAEPQHFGDGTRLSIL.

The J gene is TRBJ2-1, the V gene TRBV27, with 11 bases identical to TRBD2. CDR1 MNHEY and CDR2 SMNVEV come from the germline V gene (reference sequence). V was pared by 6 bases and J by 4 bases, with 5 bases of the junction left unmatched. The CDR3 extends over 15 amino acids. CDR3 protein: CASSWTSGSYNEQFF. CDR3 nucleotide sequence: TGTGCCAGCAGCTGGACTAGCGGGTCTTACAATGAGCAGTTCTTC.

The rearrangement links TRBV5-1 to TRBJ1-1; the match to TRBD1 covers 9 bases. The CDR3 covers 16 residues. CDR1 and CDR2 (germline): SGHRS, YFSETQ. With 4 bases clipped from V and 0 bases from J, the junction kept 7 bases outside the gene matches. The CDR3 DNA follows: TGCGCCAGCAGCAACCGGGACAGGGTCATGAACACTGAAGCTTTCTTT. The encoded protein is CASSNRDRVMNTEAFF. The entire variable domain, with the rest obtained from reference TRBV5-1 and TRBJ1-1, is as follows: KAGVTQTPRYLIKTRGQQVTLSCSPISGHRSVSWYQQTPGQGLQFLFEYFSETQRNKGNFPGRFSGRQFSNSRSEMNVSTLELGDSALYLCASSNRDRVMNTEAFFGQGTRLTVV.

The table lists this clone with a count of one. The V gene is TRBV5-1, the J gene TRBJ1-1; D possibly corresponds to TRBD1 (6 bases). V dropped 4 bases and J dropped 3 bases, with 10 bases sitting between them. The length of the CDR3 is 13 residues. The germline gives CDR1 SGHRS, CDR2 YFSETQ. The CDR3, as DNA: TGCGCCAGCAGCCCGGACAGAGACACTGAAGCTTTCTTT. This codes for CASSPDRDTEAFF.

The V call is TRBV12-5, the J call TRBJ2-1, with a possible D match to TRBD2 (5 bases). CDR1 LGHNT and CDR2 FRNRAP come from the germline V gene. V was pared by 6 bases and J by 4 bases, with 7 bases between. The CDR3 runs to 12 residues. CDR3 sequence (DNA): TGTGCTAGTGGGGGAGATTACAATGAGCAGTTCTTC. It specifies CASGGDYNEQFF. Full variable domain (rest looked up from reference TRBV12-5 and TRBJ2-1): DARVTQTPRHKVTEMGQEVTMRCQPILGHNTVFWYRQTMMQGLELLAYFRNRAPLDDSGMPKDRFSAEMPDATLATLKIQPSEPRDSAVYFCASGGDYNEQFFGPGTRLTVL.

The chain carries TRBV6-1 and TRBJ2-1; D is possibly TRBD2 (6 bases). Per the germline V gene, CDR1 is MNHNS and CDR2 is SASEGT. V dropped 4 bases and J dropped 0 bases, with 10 bases sitting between them. This CDR3 spans 15 amino acids. CDR3 in DNA: TGTGCCAGCAGTGTTAGCGGTAGCTCCTACAATGAGCAGTTCTTC. It translates to CASSVSGSSYNEQFF.

The chain joins TRBV19 to TRBJ2-7; 7 nucleotides match TRBD1. V lost 3 bases, J lost 0 bases, and 2 bases stayed unmatched. The V gene's germline CDR1 is LNHDA and CDR2 SQIVND (reference sequence). The CDR3 is 14 residues long. The CDR3 sequence is CASSMTGTSYEQYF. The CDR3 region has the DNA TGTGCCAGTAGTATGACAGGGACCTCCTACGAGCAGTACTTC.

The chain joins TRBV18 to TRBJ2-3; 9 nucleotides match TRBD2. The trim removed 1 base at V and 4 bases at J, leaving 6 bases unmatched. CDR1 and CDR2 from the germline V gene are KGHSH and LQKENI. This CDR3 contains 16 residues. This chain's CDR3 is CASSPRGGGASDTQYF. Here the CDR3 DNA reads TGTGCCAGCTCACCACGGGGCGGGGGGGCGTCAGATACGCAGTATTTT.

The V gene is TRBV14, the J gene TRBJ2-1; TRBD1 aligns across 8 bases. The V segment lost 0 bases and the J segment 10 bases; nucleotides outside the gene matches: 14. The CDR3 runs 17 residues. Germline CDR1 reads SGHDN; CDR2 reads FVKESK. CDR3 loop: CASSQDFPGGARGEQFF. In DNA form, the CDR3 reads TGTGCCAGCAGCCAAGATTTCCCAGGGGGCGCGCGCGGGGAGCAGTTCTTC.

The V and J genes are TRBV18 and TRBJ2-4; D may be TRBD1 (5 bases). V lost 3 bases to trimming and J lost 8 bases, with 23 bases between them. Germline values: CDR1 KGHSH, CDR2 LQKENI. The CDR3 is 17 residues long. The CDR3, as DNA: TGTGCCAGCTCACCGAAGTTACAGGTTGCGAATGCGGACATTCAGTACTTC. Protein product: CASSPKLQVANADIQYF.

The chain uses TRBV6-1 and TRBJ1-2; the D is unclear. CDR1 is MNHNS, CDR2 SASEGT, per germline. Trimming took 1 base from V and 4 from J, leaving 10 bases between them. The CDR3 covers 14 residues. The CDR3 nucleotides are TGTGCCAGCAGTGAAGTGGAGGGTTCCTATGGCTACACCTTC. Amino acid sequence: CASSEVEGSYGYTF.

The chain is built from TRBV7-9 and TRBJ2-7, with 11 bases matching TRBD2. The CDR3 is 15 residues long. CDR1 is SEHNR, CDR2 FQNEAQ, per germline (reference sequence). V lost 5 bases to trimming and J lost 5 bases; unmatched junction nucleotides: 8. CDR3 nucleotide sequence: TGTGCCAGCAGCCGAGGACTAGCGGGCGCCGACGAGCAGTACTTC. Translating it yields CASSRGLAGADEQYF.

J is TRBJ2-5 and V is TRBV7-2; 7 bases agree with TRBD2. Germline trimming cut 4 bases from V and 5 bases from J; bases unmatched to any gene: 13. Per germline, CDR1 SGHTA and CDR2 FQGNSA. The CDR3 is made up of 16 amino acids. Here the CDR3 DNA reads TGTGCCAGCAGCTCCCGGGAGGTTAGCGTGAGGGAGACCCAGTACTTC. This encodes CASSSREVSVRETQYF. The full variable domain, rest sourced from reference TRBV7-2 and TRBJ2-5, is GAGVSQSPSNKVTEKGKDVELRCDPISGHTALYWYRQSLGQGLEFLIYFQGNSAPDKSGLPSDRFSAERTGGSVSTLTIQRTQQEDSAVYLCASSSREVSVRETQYFGPGTRLLVL.

CDR3 sequence (DNA): TGCAGCGTTGTAGCGGGAGATGAAAAACTGTTTTTT. Its protein product is CSVVAGDEKLFF. The V call is TRBV29-1, the J call TRBJ1-4; D is unclear. The CDR3 loop spans 12 amino acids. The germline CDR1 and CDR2 sequences are SQVTM and ANQGSEA. Trimming cost V 4 bases and J 6 bases, with 9 bases left between them.

The chain has TRBV9 and TRBJ2-2; a weak D match, TRBD2 (6 bases). This CDR3 is built from 15 residues. The germline gives CDR1 SGDLS, CDR2 YYNGEE. Trimming removed 1 base from V and 1 base from J, with 8 bases in between. CDR3 coding DNA: TGTGCCAGCAGCGTATCGGGGGTGAACACCGGGGAGCTGTTTTTT. It yields the protein CASSVSGVNTGELFF.